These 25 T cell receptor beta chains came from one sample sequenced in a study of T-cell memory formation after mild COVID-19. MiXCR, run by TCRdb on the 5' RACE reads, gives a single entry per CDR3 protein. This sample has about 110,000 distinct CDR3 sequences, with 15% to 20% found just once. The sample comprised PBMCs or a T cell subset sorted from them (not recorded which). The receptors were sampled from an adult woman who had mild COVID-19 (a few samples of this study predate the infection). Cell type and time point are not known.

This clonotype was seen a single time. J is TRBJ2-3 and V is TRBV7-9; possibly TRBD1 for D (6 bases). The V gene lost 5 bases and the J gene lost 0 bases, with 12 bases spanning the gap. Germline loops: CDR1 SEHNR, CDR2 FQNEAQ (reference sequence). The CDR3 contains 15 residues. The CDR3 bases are TGTGCCAGCAGCCTCCGTCAGGGGAGCACAGATACGCAGTATTTT. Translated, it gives CASSLRQGSTDTQYF.

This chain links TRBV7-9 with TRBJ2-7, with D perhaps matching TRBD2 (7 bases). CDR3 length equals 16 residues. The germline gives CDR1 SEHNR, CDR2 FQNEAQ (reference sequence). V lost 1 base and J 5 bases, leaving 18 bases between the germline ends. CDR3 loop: CASSLVGGRVFHEQYF. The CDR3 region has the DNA TGTGCCAGCAGCTTAGTCGGGGGGCGAGTCTTCCACGAGCAGTACTTC.

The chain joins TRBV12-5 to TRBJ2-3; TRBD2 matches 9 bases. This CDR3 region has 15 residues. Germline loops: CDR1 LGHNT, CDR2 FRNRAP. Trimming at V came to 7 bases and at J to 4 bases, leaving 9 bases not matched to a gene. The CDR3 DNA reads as TGTGCTAGTGCCCTGCTAGCGGGGAACGCAGATACGCAGTATTTT. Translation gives CASALLAGNADTQYF.

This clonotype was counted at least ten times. In DNA form, the CDR3 reads TGTGCCAGCAGCTTAGGGGATGCGGGGAGTAGGTACGAGCAGTACTTC. Translating gives CASSLGDAGSRYEQYF. The rearrangement uses TRBV7-9 and TRBJ2-7; tentatively, D is TRBD2 (6 bases). The CDR3 has 16 residues. Germline CDR1 SEHNR, CDR2 FQNEAQ (reference sequence). V dropped 1 base and J dropped 4 bases, with 17 bases sitting between them.

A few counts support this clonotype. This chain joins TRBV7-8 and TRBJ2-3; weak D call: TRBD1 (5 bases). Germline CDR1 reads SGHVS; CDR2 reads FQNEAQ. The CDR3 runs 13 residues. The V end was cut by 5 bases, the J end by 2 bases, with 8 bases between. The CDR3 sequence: CASSLGHTDTQYF. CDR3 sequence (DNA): TGTGCCAGCAGCCTAGGACACACAGATACGCAGTATTTT. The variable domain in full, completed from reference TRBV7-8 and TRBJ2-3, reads GAGVSQSPRYKVAKRGQDVALRCDPISGHVSLFWYQQALGQGPEFLTYFQNEAQLDKSGLPSDRFFAERPEGSVSTLKIQRTQQEDSAVYLCASSLGHTDTQYFGPGTRLTVL.

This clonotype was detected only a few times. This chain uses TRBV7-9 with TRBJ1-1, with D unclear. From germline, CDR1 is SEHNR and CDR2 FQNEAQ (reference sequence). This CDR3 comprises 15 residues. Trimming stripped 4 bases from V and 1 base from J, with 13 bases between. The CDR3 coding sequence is TGTGCCAGCAGCTCCGCCCTCATAGGGAACACTGAAGCTTTCTTT. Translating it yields CASSSALIGNTEAFF.

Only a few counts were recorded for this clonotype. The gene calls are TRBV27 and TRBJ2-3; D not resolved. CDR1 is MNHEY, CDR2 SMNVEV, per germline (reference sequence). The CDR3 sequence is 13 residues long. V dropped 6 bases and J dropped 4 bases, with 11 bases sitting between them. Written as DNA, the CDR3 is TGTGCCAGCAGCATTTGGGGTTCAGATACGCAGTATTTT. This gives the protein CASSIWGSDTQYF.

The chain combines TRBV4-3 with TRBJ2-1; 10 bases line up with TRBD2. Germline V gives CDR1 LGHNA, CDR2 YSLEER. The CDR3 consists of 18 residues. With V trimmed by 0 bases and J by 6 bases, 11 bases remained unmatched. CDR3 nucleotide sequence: TGCGCCAGCAGCCAAGATCCAGGTACCCTAGCGGGAGTCAATGAGCAGTTCTTC. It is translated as CASSQDPGTLAGVNEQFF.

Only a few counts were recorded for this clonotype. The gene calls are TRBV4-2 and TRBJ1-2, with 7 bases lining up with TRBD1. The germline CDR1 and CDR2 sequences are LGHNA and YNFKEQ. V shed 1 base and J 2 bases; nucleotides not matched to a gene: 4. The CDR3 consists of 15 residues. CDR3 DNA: TGTGCCAGCAGCCAAGGGCTACAGGGGAACTATGGCTACACCTTC. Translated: CASSQGLQGNYGYTF.

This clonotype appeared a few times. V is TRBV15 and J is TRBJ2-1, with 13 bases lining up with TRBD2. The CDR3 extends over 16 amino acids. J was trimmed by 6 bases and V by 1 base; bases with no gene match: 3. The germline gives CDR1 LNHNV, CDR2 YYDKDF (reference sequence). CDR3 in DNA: TGTGCCACCAGCAGAGGCCGGACTAGCGGGAGCAATGAGCAGTTCTTC. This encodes CATSRGRTSGSNEQFF.

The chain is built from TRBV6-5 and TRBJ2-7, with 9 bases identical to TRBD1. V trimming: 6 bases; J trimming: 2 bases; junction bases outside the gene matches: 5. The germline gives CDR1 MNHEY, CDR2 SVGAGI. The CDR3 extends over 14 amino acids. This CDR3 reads CASSTGQGPYEQYF. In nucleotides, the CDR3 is TGTGCCAGCAGCACCGGACAGGGGCCCTACGAGCAGTACTTC.

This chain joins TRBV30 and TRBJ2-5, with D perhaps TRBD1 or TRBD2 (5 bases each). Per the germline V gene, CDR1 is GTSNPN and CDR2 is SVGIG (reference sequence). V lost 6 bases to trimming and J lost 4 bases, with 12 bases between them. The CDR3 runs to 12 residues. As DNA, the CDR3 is TGTGCCTGTCACTTCGGGACAGAGACCCAGTACTTC. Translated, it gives CACHFGTETQYF.

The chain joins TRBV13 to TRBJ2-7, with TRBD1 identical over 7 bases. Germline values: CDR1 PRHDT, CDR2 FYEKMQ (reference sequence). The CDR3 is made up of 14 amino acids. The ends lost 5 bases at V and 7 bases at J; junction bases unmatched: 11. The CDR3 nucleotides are TGTGCCAGCAGCAACACACAGGGGACGGGGGAGCAGTACTTC. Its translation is CASSNTQGTGEQYF.

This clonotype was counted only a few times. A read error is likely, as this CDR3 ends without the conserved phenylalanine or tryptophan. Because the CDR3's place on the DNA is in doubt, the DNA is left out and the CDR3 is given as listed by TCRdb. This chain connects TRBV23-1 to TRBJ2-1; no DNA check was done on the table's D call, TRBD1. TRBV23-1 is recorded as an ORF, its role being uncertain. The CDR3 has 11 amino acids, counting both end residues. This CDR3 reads CASSPWGTGCG.

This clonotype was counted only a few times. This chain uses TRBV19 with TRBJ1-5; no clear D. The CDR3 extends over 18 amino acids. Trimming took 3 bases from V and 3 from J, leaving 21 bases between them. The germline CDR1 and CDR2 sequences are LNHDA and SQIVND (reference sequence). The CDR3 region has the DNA TGTGCCAGTAGTATTCTCGTTACCTCGGGGAGGTCCAATCAGCCCCAGCATTTT. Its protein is CASSILVTSGRSNQPQHF.

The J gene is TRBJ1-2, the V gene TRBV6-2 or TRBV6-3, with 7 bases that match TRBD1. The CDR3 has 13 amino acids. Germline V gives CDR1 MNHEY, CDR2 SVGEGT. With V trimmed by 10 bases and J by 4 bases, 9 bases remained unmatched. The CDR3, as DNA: TGTGCCACGGAGGGGGCGCAGGTCTATGGCTACACCTTC. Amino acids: CATEGAQVYGYTF.

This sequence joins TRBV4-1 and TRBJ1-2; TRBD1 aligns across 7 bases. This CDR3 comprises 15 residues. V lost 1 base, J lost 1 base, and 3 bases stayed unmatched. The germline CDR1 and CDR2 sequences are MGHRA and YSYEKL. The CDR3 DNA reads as TGCGCCAGCAGCCAAGTTCGGGACAGTAACTATGGCTACACCTTC. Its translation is CASSQVRDSNYGYTF.

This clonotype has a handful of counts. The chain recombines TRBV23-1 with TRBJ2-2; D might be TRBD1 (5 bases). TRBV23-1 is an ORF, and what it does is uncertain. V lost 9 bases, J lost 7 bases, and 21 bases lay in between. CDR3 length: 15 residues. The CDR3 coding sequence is TGCGCCAGTGTAGCAGGGCCGATAACCAACGGGGAGCTGTTTTTT. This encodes CASVAGPITNGELFF.

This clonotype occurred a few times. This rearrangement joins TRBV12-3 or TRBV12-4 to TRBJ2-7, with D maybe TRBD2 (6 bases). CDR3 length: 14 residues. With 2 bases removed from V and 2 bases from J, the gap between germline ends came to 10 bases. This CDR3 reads CASSLYGGPYEQYF. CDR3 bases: TGTGCCAGCAGTTTATACGGGGGTCCCTACGAGCAGTACTTC.

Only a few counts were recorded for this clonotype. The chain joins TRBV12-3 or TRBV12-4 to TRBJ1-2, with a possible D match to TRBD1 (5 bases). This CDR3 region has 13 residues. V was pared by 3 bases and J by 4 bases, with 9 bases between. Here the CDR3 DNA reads TGTGCCAGCAGTTTGGGGGTAACCTATGGCTACACCTTC. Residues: CASSLGVTYGYTF.

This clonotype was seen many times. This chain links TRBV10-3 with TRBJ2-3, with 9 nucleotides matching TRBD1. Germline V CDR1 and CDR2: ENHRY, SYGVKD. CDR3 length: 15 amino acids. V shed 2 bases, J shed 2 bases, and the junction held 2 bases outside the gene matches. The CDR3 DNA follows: TGTGCCATCAGTGAGGGGGACAGGGACACAGATACGCAGTATTTT. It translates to CAISEGDRDTDTQYF.

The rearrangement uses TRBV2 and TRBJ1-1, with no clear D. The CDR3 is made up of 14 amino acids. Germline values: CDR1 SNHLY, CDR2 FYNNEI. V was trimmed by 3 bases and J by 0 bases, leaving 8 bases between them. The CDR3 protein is CASSESSLNTEAFF. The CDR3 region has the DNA TGTGCCAGCAGTGAGTCTTCGTTGAACACTGAAGCTTTCTTT.

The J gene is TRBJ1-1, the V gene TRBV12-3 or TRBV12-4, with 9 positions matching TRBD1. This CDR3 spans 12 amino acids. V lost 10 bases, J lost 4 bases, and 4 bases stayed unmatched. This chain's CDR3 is CATRQGGTEAFF. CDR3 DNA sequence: TGTGCCACCCGACAGGGGGGCACTGAAGCTTTCTTT.

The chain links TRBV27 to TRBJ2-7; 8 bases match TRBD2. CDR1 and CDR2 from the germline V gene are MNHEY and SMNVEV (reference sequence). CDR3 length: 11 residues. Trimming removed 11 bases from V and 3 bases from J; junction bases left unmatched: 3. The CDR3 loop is CASRGGYEQYF. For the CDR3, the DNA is TGTGCCTCACGGGGGGGCTACGAGCAGTACTTC.

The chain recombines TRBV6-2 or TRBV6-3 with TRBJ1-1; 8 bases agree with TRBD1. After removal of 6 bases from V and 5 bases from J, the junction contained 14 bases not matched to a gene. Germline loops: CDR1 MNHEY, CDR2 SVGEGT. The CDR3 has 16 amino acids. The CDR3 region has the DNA TGTGCCAGCAGGTCCCCTATCGGACAGGGAAAGACTGAAGCTTTCTTT. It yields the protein CASRSPIGQGKTEAFF.